This T cell receptor beta chain was documented in a study of glioma-infiltrating T cells after dendritic cell vaccination. V lost 2 bases to trimming and J lost 0 bases, with 13 bases between them. The CDR3 extends over 15 amino acids. Germline V lookup: CDR1 SQVTM, CDR2 ANQGSEA. This table comes from immunoSEQ multiplex PCR, and its TCRdb copy is limited to in-frame clones, with some not included. The sample yields some 100,000 clones, roughly 84% seen once. Fresh-frozen tumor tissue and more than two years of survival data were available for all. The sample consisted of blood, taken before dendritic cell vaccination. The sequence derives from a human donor with glioblastoma. The gene calls are TRBV29-1 and TRBJ2-5, with D unclear. CDR3 sequence (DNA): TGCAGCGTTGAAAAGCAGGATGATTACCAAGAGACCCAGTACTTC. This translates into CSVEKQDDYQETQYF.